The 8 T cell receptor beta chains presented below share a single source sample, sequenced in a study of CXCR3-negative and CXCR3-positive naive CD8 T cells. Via 5' RACE with UMI labels, TRB cDNA libraries were prepared. TCRdb re-called the 5' RACE reads; every CDR3 protein appears as one record, without DNA. This listing includes about 24,000 distinct CDR3 sequences. Sequencing input: naive CXCR3- CD8+ T cells from blood. Subset described: CD45RO-CCR7+CD27+CD95- naive CD8+ T cells lacking CXCR3 (TNR3-). The source is a human donor in good health. Some clones in this sample may be carry-over from other donors' samples.

The genes are TRBV5-1 and TRBJ2-2. The CDR3 runs to 14 residues. CDR1 and CDR2 from the germline V gene are SGHRS and YFSETQ. This CDR3 is CASSLAMWTGELFF.

The CDR3 loop reads CASSSSLGPSTDTQYF. The V gene is TRBV7-3, the J gene TRBJ2-3. In germline, CDR1 is SGHTA, CDR2 FQGTGA. The CDR3 loop spans 16 amino acids.

The chain joins TRBV29-1 to TRBJ1-3; the D call from TCRdb, TRBD1, cannot be confirmed without DNA. Looked up from germline, CDR1 is SQVTM and CDR2 is ANQGSEA. The CDR3 extends over 13 amino acids. This chain's CDR3 is CSVDPGSGNTIYF.

The rearrangement uses TRBV3-1 and TRBJ2-1; with no DNA, the TCRdb D assignment of TRBD2 cannot be verified. Looked up from germline, CDR1 is LGHDT and CDR2 is YNNKEL (reference sequence). This CDR3 is built from 16 residues. The CDR3 sequence: CASSKLSGASYNEQFF.

The CDR3 spells CASSLLQGYGSETQYF. The rearrangement uses TRBV28 and TRBJ2-5. The CDR3 covers 16 residues. The germline gives CDR1 MDHEN, CDR2 SYDVKM. Combining the CDR3 with reference TRBV28 and TRBJ2-5 gives the whole variable domain DVKVTQSSRYLVKRTGEKVFLECVQDMDHENMFWYRQDPGLGLRLIYFSYDVKMKEKGDIPEGYSVSREKKERFSLILESASTNQTSMYLCASSLLQGYGSETQYFGPGTRLLVL.

V is TRBV6-2 or TRBV6-3 and J is TRBJ2-7; TCRdb names TRBD1, which stays unverified in the absence of DNA. The CDR3 extends over 17 amino acids. Looked up from germline, CDR1 is MNHEY and CDR2 is SVGEGT. The CDR3 here is CASSPDPGRRKTYEQYF.

This rearrangement joins TRBV7-9 to TRBJ2-3; the TCRdb D gene call, TRBD1, has no DNA to confirm it. This CDR3 region has 16 residues. Per germline, CDR1 SEHNR and CDR2 FQNEAQ (reference sequence). The CDR3 sequence: CASTGGDADYTDTQYF.

This chain connects TRBV7-3 to TRBJ2-1; TCRdb indicates TRBD1, and absent DNA this call remains unverified. Germline assignment: CDR1 SGHTA and CDR2 FQGTGA. The CDR3 contains 12 residues. This CDR3 is CASSLTGDEQFF. The full variable domain, rest sourced from reference TRBV7-3 and TRBJ2-1, is GAGVSQTPSNKVTEKGKYVELRCDPISGHTALYWYRQSLGQGPEFLIYFQGTGAADDSGLPNDRFFAVRPEGSVSTLKIQRTERGDSAVYLCASSLTGDEQFFGPGTRLTVL.